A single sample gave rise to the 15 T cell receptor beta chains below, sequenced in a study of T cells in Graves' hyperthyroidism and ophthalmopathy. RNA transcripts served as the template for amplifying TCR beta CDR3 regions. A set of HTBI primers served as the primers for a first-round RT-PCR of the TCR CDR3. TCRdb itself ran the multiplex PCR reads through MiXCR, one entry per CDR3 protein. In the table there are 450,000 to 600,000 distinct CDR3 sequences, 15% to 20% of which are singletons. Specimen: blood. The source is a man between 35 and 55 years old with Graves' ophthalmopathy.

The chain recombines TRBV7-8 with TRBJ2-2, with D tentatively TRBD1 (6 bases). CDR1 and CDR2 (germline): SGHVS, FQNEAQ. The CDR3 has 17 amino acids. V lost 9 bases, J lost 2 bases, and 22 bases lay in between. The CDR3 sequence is CASKKISGQFNTGELFF. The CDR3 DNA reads TGTGCCAGTAAAAAAATATCCGGACAGTTTAACACCGGGGAGCTGTTTTTT.

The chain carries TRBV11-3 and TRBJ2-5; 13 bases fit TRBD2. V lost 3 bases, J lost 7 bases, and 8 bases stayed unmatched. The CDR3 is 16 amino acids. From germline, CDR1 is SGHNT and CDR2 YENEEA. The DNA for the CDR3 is TGTGCCAGCAGCTTTCCTGGACTAGCGGGGGTGGGGACCCAGTACTTC. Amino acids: CASSFPGLAGVGTQYF.

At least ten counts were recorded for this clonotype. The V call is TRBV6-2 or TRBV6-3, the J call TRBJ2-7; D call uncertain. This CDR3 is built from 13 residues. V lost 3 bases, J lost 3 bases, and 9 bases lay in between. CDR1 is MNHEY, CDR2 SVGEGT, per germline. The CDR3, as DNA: TGTGCCAGCAGTTATGATCCGGACTACGAGCAGTACTTC. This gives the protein CASSYDPDYEQYF.

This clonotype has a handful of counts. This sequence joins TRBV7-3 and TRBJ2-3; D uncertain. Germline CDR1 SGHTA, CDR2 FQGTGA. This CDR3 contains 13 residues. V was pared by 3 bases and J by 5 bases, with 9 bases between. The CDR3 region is CASSFNKQDTQYF. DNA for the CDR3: TGTGCCAGCAGCTTTAACAAGCAAGATACGCAGTATTTT.

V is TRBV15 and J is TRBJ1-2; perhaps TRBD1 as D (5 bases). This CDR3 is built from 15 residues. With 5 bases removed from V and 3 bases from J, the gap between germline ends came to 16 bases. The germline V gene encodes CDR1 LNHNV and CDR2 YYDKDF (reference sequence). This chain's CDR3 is CATSGAINRDYGYTF. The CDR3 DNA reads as TGTGCCACCAGCGGGGCGATCAACCGAGACTATGGCTACACCTTC.

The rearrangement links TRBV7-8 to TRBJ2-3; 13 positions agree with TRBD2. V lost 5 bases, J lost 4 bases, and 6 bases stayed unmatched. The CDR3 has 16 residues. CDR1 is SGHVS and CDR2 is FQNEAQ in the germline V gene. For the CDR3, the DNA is TGTGCCAGCAGCCAATGGACTAGCGGGAGTCCAGATACGCAGTATTTT. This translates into CASSQWTSGSPDTQYF. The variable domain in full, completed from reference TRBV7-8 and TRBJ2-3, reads GAGVSQSPRYKVAKRGQDVALRCDPISGHVSLFWYQQALGQGPEFLTYFQNEAQLDKSGLPSDRFFAERPEGSVSTLKIQRTQQEDSAVYLCASSQWTSGSPDTQYFGPGTRLTVL.

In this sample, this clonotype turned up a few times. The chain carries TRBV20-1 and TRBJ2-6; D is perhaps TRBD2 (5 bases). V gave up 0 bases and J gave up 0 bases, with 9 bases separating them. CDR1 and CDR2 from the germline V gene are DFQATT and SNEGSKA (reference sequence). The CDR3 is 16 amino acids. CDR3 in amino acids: CSAREARASGANVLTF. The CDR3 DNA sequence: TGCAGTGCTAGAGAGGCGAGGGCCTCTGGGGCCAACGTCCTGACTTTC.

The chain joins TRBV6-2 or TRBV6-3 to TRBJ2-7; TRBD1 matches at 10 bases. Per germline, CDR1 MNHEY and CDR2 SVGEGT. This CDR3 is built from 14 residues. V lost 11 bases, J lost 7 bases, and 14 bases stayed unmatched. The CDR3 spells CAASLPGQGREQYF. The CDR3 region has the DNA TGTGCCGCCTCCCTCCCGGGACAGGGGCGAGAGCAGTACTTC.

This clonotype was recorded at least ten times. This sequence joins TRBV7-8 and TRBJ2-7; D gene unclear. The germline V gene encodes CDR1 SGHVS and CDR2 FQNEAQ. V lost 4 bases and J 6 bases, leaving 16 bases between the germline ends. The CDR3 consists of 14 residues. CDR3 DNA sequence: TGTGCCAGCAGCTCCAAGAAAGGATCGGGCGAGCAGTACTTC. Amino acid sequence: CASSSKKGSGEQYF.

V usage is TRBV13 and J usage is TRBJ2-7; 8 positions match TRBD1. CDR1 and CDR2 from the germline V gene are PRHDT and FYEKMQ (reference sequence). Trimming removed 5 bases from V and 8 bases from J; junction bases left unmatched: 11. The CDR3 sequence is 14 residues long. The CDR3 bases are TGTGCCAGCAGCAGCGAACCTACAGGGGGTAAGCAGTACTTC. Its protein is CASSSEPTGGKQYF.

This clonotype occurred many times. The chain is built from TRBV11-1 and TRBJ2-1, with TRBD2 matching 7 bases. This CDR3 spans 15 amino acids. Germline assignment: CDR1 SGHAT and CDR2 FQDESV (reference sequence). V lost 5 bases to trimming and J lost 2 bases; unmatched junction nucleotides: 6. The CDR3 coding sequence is TGTGCCAGCAGCCCGAGACTAGCCCCCTACAATGAGCAGTTCTTC. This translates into CASSPRLAPYNEQFF.

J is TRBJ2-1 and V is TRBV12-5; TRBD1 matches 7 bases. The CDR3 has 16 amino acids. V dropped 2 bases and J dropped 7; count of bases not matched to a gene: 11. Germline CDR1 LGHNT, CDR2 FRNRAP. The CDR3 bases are TGTGCTAGTGGTTTGTTGGGACAGAACCCGTCTAATGAGCAGTTCTTC. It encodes CASGLLGQNPSNEQFF.

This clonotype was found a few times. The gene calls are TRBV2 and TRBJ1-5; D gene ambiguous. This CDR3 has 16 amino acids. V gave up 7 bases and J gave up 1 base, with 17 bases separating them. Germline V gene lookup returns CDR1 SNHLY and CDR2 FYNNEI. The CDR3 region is CASILDPGPSNQPQHF. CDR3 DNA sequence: TGTGCCAGCATCTTAGACCCAGGACCAAGCAATCAGCCCCAGCATTTT.

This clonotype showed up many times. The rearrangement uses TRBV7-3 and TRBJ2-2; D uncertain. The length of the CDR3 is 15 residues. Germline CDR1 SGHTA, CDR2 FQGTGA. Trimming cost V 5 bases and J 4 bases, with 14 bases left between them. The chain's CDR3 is CASSLAARGTGELFF. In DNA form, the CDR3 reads TGTGCCAGCAGCCTCGCGGCGAGAGGCACCGGGGAGCTGTTTTTT.

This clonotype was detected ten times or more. The CDR3 nucleotides are TGTGCCAGCAGCTTAGATGGGTCAGGGTCGGAGACCCAGTACTTC. Translating gives CASSLDGSGSETQYF. The chain recombines TRBV11-2 with TRBJ2-5; a weak D match, TRBD1 (5 bases). V shed 0 bases and J shed 5 bases, with 13 bases lying between them. Germline V lookup: CDR1 SGHAT, CDR2 FQNNGV. CDR3 length: 15 residues.